A selection of T cell receptor beta chains follows, all from one sample in a study of CD8 T cells in ankylosing spondylitis. TCRdb re-called the 5' RACE reads with MiXCR, one entry per CDR3 protein. This sample has 210,000 or so distinct CDR3 sequences, with roughly 25% found just once. Material for sequencing was blood, either unsorted or a sorted T cell fraction (not recorded which). These receptors were obtained from a male donor with ankylosing spondylitis or in good health (not recorded which). The CDR3 runs from the conserved cysteine through the conserved F or W. A D gene is named only where the DNA matches it firmly. Clone size is shown for a subset of rows, as once, few, many or a class of expanded clone.

>many|TRBV7-7|TRBD2|TRBJ2-1
TGTGCTAGCAGCCGGGGACTAGCGGGAGTTGATGAGCAGTTCTTC
CASSRGLAGVDEQFF
>few|TRBV20-1|.|TRBJ1-4
TGCAGTGCTAGAGTTTCGGCAGGGCGTAATGAAAAACTGTTTTTT
CSARVSAGRNEKLFF
>.|TRBV4-2|TRBD1|TRBJ1-2
TGTGCCAGCAGCCAAGATGCGGGACAGGGGACGGGCTACACCTTC
CASSQDAGQGTGYTF
>many|TRBV5-1|TRBD2|TRBJ2-7
TGCGCCAGCAGCACCGGACTAGCGGGAGTCTACGAGCAGTACTTC
CASSTGLAGVYEQYF
>.|TRBV20-1|TRBD2|TRBJ2-7
TGCAGTGCTAGAGATCGGGTAGCGGGTCTCTACGAGCAGTACTTC
CSARDRVAGLYEQYF
>many|TRBV20-1|TRBD2|TRBJ2-5
TGCAGTGCTAGAGAGACTAGCGGGAGAGGGACCCAGTACTTC
CSARETSGRGTQYF
>.|TRBV29-1|.|TRBJ2-3
TGCAGCGTTGGACTAGGCGCCACAGATACGCAGTATTTT
CSVGLGATDTQYF
>few|TRBV6-5|TRBD1|TRBJ1-5
TGTGCCAGCAGTACTTTGACAGGGGGCGTCGGCAATCAGCCCCAGCATTTT
CASSTLTGGVGNQPQHF
>.|TRBV29-1|.|TRBJ2-3
TGCAGCGTTGATGAGGGGGGCGCAGATACGCAGTATTTT
CSVDEGGADTQYF
>many|TRBV5-1|.|TRBJ2-1
TGCGCCAGCAGCTTGGCGGTGGGAGGCTACAATGAGCAGTTCTTC
CASSLAVGGYNEQFF
>many|TRBV4-3|.|TRBJ2-7
TGCGCCAGCAGCCGGGCAATCTATACCGACGATACCTACGAGCAGTACTTC
CASSRAIYTDDTYEQYF
>.|TRBV5-1|.|TRBJ2-1
TGCGCCAGCAGCCTGCCCAACGGCAATGAGCAGTTCTTC
CASSLPNGNEQFF
>many|TRBV5-1|.|TRBJ1-4
TGCGCCAGCGGCTACGGGGACATCTCACATGAAAAACTGTTTTTT
CASGYGDISHEKLFF
>few|TRBV6-1|.|TRBJ1-5
TGTGCCAGCGCAGAGGGCCGGGGGGGCAATCAGCCCCAGCATTTT
CASAEGRGGNQPQHF
>.|TRBV20-1|TRBD2|TRBJ2-1
TGCAGTGCTAGAGGCGAGGCGGGAGGTCCTGAGCAGTTCTTC
CSARGEAGGPEQFF
>.|TRBV20-1|TRBD1|TRBJ2-4
TGCAGTGCTAGCTTCACAGGGGTGGCCATTCAGTACTTC
CSASFTGVAIQYF
>many|TRBV28|TRBD2|TRBJ2-7
TGTGCCAGCAGCCCTAATAGCGGGAATTCCTACGAGCAGTACTTC
CASSPNSGNSYEQYF
>few|TRBV6-5|.|TRBJ1-5
TGTGCCAGCAGTACTGGACAGATTAGCAATCAGCCCCAGCATTTT
CASSTGQISNQPQHF
>many|TRBV11-2|TRBD1|TRBJ2-5
TGTGCCAGCAGCCCTTTTAGGGACAGAAAACAAGAGACCCAGTACTTC
CASSPFRDRKQETQYF
>.|TRBV5-1|.|TRBJ1-2
TGCGCCAGCAGCTTGTCGGACAGATCCGGCTACACCTTC
CASSLSDRSGYTF
>many|TRBV5-1|.|TRBJ2-1
TGCGCCAGCAGCTACGACAGTGGGCTATACAATGAGCAGTTCTTC
CASSYDSGLYNEQFF
>.|TRBV10-3|TRBD2|TRBJ2-7
TGTGCCATCACCGGAGGGCTAGCGGGAGAGTCCTACGAGCAGTACTTC
CAITGGLAGESYEQYF
>many|TRBV10-3|TRBD2|TRBJ2-5
TGTGCCATCAGTGAGACTAGCGGGAGAGAGACCCAGTACTTC
CAISETSGRETQYF
>.|TRBV12-3/TRBV12-4|TRBD1|TRBJ1-2
TGTGCCAGCAGTCCTCGGGACAGGGGAGGCTACACCTTC
CASSPRDRGGYTF
>.|TRBV10-3|.|TRBJ2-7
TGTGCCATCAGTGAGTCGCTGGCAGTCTACGAGCAGTACTTC
CAISESLAVYEQYF
>few|TRBV5-1|TRBD2|TRBJ2-1
TGCGCCAGCAGCTGGACTAGCTCGGGGACCACTGGGGCGCAGTTCTTC
CASSWTSSGTTGAQFF
>many|TRBV20-1|.|TRBJ2-2
TGCAGTGCTAGGGGCTTTGGGATCGGGACGCACACCGGGGAGCTGTTTTTT
CSARGFGIGTHTGELFF
>many|TRBV20-1|.|TRBJ2-1
TGCAGTGCCGGGTCTCGGGAGATCTACAATGAGCAGTTCTTC
CSAGSREIYNEQFF